This TCR beta chain was captured in a study of T-cell memory formation after mild COVID-19. At the level of the study: Most TCR clusters belonged to a single donor.

Regarding the study as a whole: Pre-infection memory contained some responding clones, which suggested that cross-reactive memory had joined. CM and EM subsets held most contracting CD4+ clones; EMRA held CD8+ ones. Day 37-peaking second-wave clones had unconfirmed SARS-CoV-2 specificity.

One entry per CDR3 protein, called by TCRdb with MiXCR from the 5' RACE reads. The sample consists of approximately 250,000 distinct CDR3 sequences, 15% of them appearing once. For this clonotype: The antigen is undetermined.

Trimming removed 4 bases from V and 4 bases from J, with 17 bases in between. Germline CDR1 reads SGHTA; CDR2 reads FQGNSA. The CDR3 runs to 15 residues. Sequencing was carried out using PBMCs or a T cell subset sorted from them (not recorded which). The V and J genes are TRBV7-2 and TRBJ2-7; weak D call: TRBD2 (7 bases). This receptor was obtained from an adult woman who had mild COVID-19 (a few samples of this study predate the infection). Cell type and time point are not known. This CDR3 is CASSWGGGRGYEQYF. In DNA, the CDR3 is TGTGCCAGCAGCTGGGGGGGCGGGAGAGGATACGAGCAGTACTTC.